Each of the 19 T cell receptor beta chains below was sequenced from the same sample in a study of CD8+ T cells in alopecia areata (dated by TCRdb to about 2018). The library was made by the immunoSEQ multiplex PCR assay. For TCR sequencing, RNA was extracted from every sample and reverse transcribed into cDNA to serve as template. The clones in this table, taken by TCRdb from immuneACCESS, are in-frame only. Not every clone is retained; where verified, under half of the shortfall comes from an unresolved V gene, and the cause of the rest is unknown. Counted in this sample were about 190,000 clones; approximately 56% of them appeared once. Over 0.55% of the sample is held by the ten biggest clonotypes. Per the publication, the time point label means: more than 3 weeks on oral tofacitinib. The label giving this sample's treatment or condition can be read as: oral pan-JAK inhibitor, 5-10 mg twice daily.

Sample: CD4+ T cells sorted from blood, taken at week 4, from a patient treated with tofacitinib. These receptors all come from a human donor with alopecia areata.

This clone was counted between two and nine times. The chain employs TRBV19 and TRBJ1-1; D possibly corresponds to TRBD1 (6 bases). V lost 3 bases, J lost 4 bases, and 18 bases lay in between. The CDR3 length is 16 residues. Per germline, CDR1 LNHDA and CDR2 SQIVND (reference sequence). Written as DNA, the CDR3 is TGTGCCAGTAGTATTCAGGGGACCCTGAGCGGCACTGAAGCTTTCTTT. Translation: CASSIQGTLSGTEAFF.

This clone is a singleton in its sample. The V gene is TRBV2, the J gene TRBJ1-1, with D possibly matching TRBD1 (5 bases). The CDR3 sequence is 12 residues long. Germline assignment: CDR1 SNHLY and CDR2 FYNNEI. V was clipped by 4 bases and J by 6 bases, with 9 bases between them. In nucleotides, the CDR3 is TGTGCCAGCAGTGGATCAGGGTCTGAAGCTTTCTTT. It translates to CASSGSGSEAFF.

This chain joins TRBV30 and TRBJ2-3, with D tentatively TRBD2 (7 bases). Looked up from germline, CDR1 is GTSNPN and CDR2 is SVGIG (reference sequence). V dropped 7 bases and J dropped 5 bases, with 16 bases sitting between them. The CDR3 has 13 residues. The CDR3 DNA is TGTGCCTTACAGGGAGGGGGGGGAGATACGCAGTATTTT. The encoded protein is CALQGGGGDTQYF.

This chain links TRBV30 with TRBJ1-1; D remains unclear. V was cut by 0 bases and J by 1 base, with 9 bases left in between. The CDR3 has 14 amino acids. Germline V gene sequence: CDR1 GTSNPN, CDR2 SVGIG (reference sequence). The CDR3 coding sequence is TGTGCCTGGAGTGTAAGGACGCCGAACACTGAAGCTTTCTTT. It codes for CAWSVRTPNTEAFF.

In DNA, the CDR3 is TGTGCCAGCACCCGGACAGCGAACACTGAAGCTTTCTTT. This gives the protein CASTRTANTEAFF. J is TRBJ1-1 and V is TRBV25-1, with D possibly matching TRBD1 (6 bases). The CDR3 sequence is 13 residues long. Germline assignment: CDR1 MGHDK and CDR2 SYGVNS. With 7 bases removed from V and 1 base from J, the gap between germline ends came to 10 bases.

This clone was observed a few times. This chain joins TRBV5-1 and TRBJ2-1; 8 nucleotides line up with TRBD2. The CDR3 contains 15 residues. The junction had 5 bases not matched to a gene; V was cut back by 2 bases and J by 4 bases. In germline, CDR1 is SGHRS, CDR2 YFSETQ. The CDR3 region is CASSFSGSQYNEQFF. The CDR3 DNA follows: TGCGCCAGCAGCTTCAGCGGGAGCCAATACAATGAGCAGTTCTTC.

The chain recombines TRBV10-1 with TRBJ2-7, with unresolved D. Per germline, CDR1 WNHNN and CDR2 SYGVQD (reference sequence). The CDR3 sequence is 13 residues long. Trimming cost V 0 bases and J 6 bases, with 9 bases left between them. The CDR3 DNA is TGCGCCAGCAGTGAGTCGATAGCCTCCGAGCAGTACTTC. Its translation: CASSESIASEQYF.

The genes are TRBV4-1 and TRBJ1-2, with D unresolved. Trimming pared 0 bases from V and 6 bases from J, leaving 14 bases between. This CDR3 contains 15 residues. The V gene's germline CDR1 is MGHRA and CDR2 YSYEKL. The DNA of the CDR3 is TGCGCCAGCAGCCAAGATACGGGGTCGTGGGATGGCTACACCTTC. Translation gives CASSQDTGSWDGYTF.

The chain carries TRBV29-1 and TRBJ2-1, with TRBD2 identical over 11 bases. The V gene end was trimmed by 7 bases and the J gene end by 0 bases; junction bases not matched to a gene: 2. CDR3 length: 14 amino acids. Per the germline V gene, CDR1 is SQVTM and CDR2 is ANQGSEA. The CDR3 sequence: CSATSGSSYNEQFF. The DNA for the CDR3 is TGCAGCGCTACTAGCGGGAGCTCCTACAATGAGCAGTTCTTC.

This clone has a single count. This sequence joins TRBV30 and TRBJ2-5; D is undetermined. Germline CDR1 GTSNPN, CDR2 SVGIG (reference sequence). Trimming shortened V by 0 bases and J by 7 bases, and 12 bases separated the two germline ends. The CDR3 runs 13 residues. The CDR3 nucleotides read TGTGCCTGGAGTGTTTCCCCTGCCGGGACCCAGTACTTC. It codes for CAWSVSPAGTQYF.

The chain links TRBV29-1 to TRBJ1-1; D might be TRBD1 (5 bases). V lost 1 base to trimming and J lost 7 bases, with 13 bases between them. From germline, CDR1 is SQVTM and CDR2 ANQGSEA. This CDR3 region has 13 residues. CDR3 in amino acids: CSVEGGGESEAFF. DNA of the CDR3: TGCAGCGTTGAAGGGGGAGGGGAGAGTGAAGCTTTCTTT. The full variable domain, its missing parts supplied by reference TRBV29-1 and TRBJ1-1, is SAVISQKPSRDICQRGTSLTIQCQVDSQVTMMFWYRQQPGQSLTLIATANQGSEATYESGFVIDKFPISRPNLTFSTLTVSNMSPEDSSIYLCSVEGGGESEAFFGQGTRLTVV.

This clone has just a few counts. The chain uses TRBV5-1 and TRBJ2-5, with 13 bases matching TRBD2. The CDR3 totals 18 residues. The V gene's germline CDR1 is SGHRS and CDR2 YFSETQ. V shed 3 bases and J 5 bases; nucleotides not matched to a gene: 13. CDR3 in DNA: TGCGCCAGCAGCTCTCGGACTAGCGGGAGAGGGGGTCCGGAGACCCAGTACTTC. Protein: CASSSRTSGRGGPETQYF.

The genes are TRBV14 and TRBJ2-3; D ambiguous. The germline gives CDR1 SGHDN, CDR2 FVKESK. V was trimmed by 1 base and J by 6 bases, leaving 8 bases between them. This CDR3 has 13 residues. The CDR3 spells CASSQVDRDTQYF. The DNA for the CDR3 is TGTGCCAGCAGCCAAGTGGATCGGGATACGCAGTATTTT.

The chain is built from TRBV29-1 and TRBJ2-3; D is perhaps TRBD1 or TRBD2 (6 bases each). In germline, CDR1 is SQVTM, CDR2 ANQGSEA. The CDR3 is 14 amino acids. The V end lost 7 bases, the J end lost 2 bases, and 16 bases lay between the germline ends. The CDR3 bases are TGCAGCGGGGGGGCGGGAATCACCACAGATACGCAGTATTTT. Protein product: CSGGAGITTDTQYF.

The chain employs TRBV27 and TRBJ2-7; the D is unclear. Germline V gene sequence: CDR1 MNHEY, CDR2 SMNVEV (reference sequence). The CDR3 spans 13 residues. Trimming took off 5 bases at V and 3 bases at J, with 11 bases between the two ends. In DNA form, the CDR3 reads TGTGCCAGCAGTCTTACTCTGGTCTACGAGCAGTACTTC. It encodes CASSLTLVYEQYF.

This clone was seen only a few times. The genes are TRBV29-1 and TRBJ2-5, with a possible D match to TRBD2 (5 bases). CDR1 is SQVTM and CDR2 is ANQGSEA in the germline V gene. This CDR3 comprises 12 residues. Trimming left V 7 bases short and J 3 bases short, with 12 bases between. In nucleotides, the CDR3 is TGCAGCGCGTTTAGCGCCAAAGAGACCCAGTACTTC. Translation: CSAFSAKETQYF.

This clone came up a few times. V gene TRBV2 combines with J gene TRBJ1-1; D unresolved. The V end lost 8 bases, the J end lost 7 bases, and 20 bases lay between the germline ends. Germline CDR1 and CDR2: SNHLY and FYNNEI. The CDR3 is 14 residues long. The CDR3 region is CASHIRSTPGEAFF. CDR3 nucleotide sequence: TGTGCCAGCCATATAAGGTCCACACCCGGTGAAGCTTTCTTT.

The CDR3 reads CSVRMGTGQYEQYF. The CDR3 nucleotides are TGCAGCGTCAGGATGGGGACAGGGCAATACGAGCAGTACTTC. The rearrangement links TRBV29-1 to TRBJ2-7; TRBD1 matches at 9 bases. CDR3 length: 14 residues. The ends lost 6 bases at V and 4 bases at J; junction bases unmatched: 10. CDR1 and CDR2 from the germline V gene are SQVTM and ANQGSEA.

The J gene is TRBJ2-1, the V gene TRBV7-3, with 10 bases lining up with TRBD2. Germline CDR1 reads SGHTA; CDR2 reads FQGTGA. The J segment lost 7 bases and the V segment lost 5 bases, leaving 8 bases of the junction unmatched. This CDR3 region has 15 residues. CDR3 protein: CASSPWASGSNEQFF. CDR3 nucleotides: TGTGCCAGCAGCCCCTGGGCTAGCGGGAGTAATGAGCAGTTCTTC.